A single TCR beta chain is shown here with its context. No cognate antigen has been identified for it. No base qualities exist here, and no much larger clone lies one base off it. Libraries were constructed by the immunoSEQ multiplex PCR assay. The authors' analysis ran thus. The Chao-Jaccard similarity index and counts of shared clonotypes were used to quantify repertoire overlap between subsets. TCRdb limited this immuneACCESS table to in-frame rearrangements with V and J called. A share of clones is missing; checked studies link under half to unresolved V genes, and the rest is unexplained. V and J calls and clone size follow that table, whereas D and trimming were derived from the DNA. The sample records about 75,000 clones, about 83% of which are singletons. About 0.5% of the sample comes from the top ten. The meaning of the sample's time point label: sample from a COVID-19-recovered individual after infection. Patients who had recovered from mild-to-severe COVID-19 served as donors. Uncultured memory T cell samples were subjected to sequencing directly after ex vivo isolation. CD4+ total memory, central memory, effector memory and circulating T follicular helper cells were isolated from peripheral blood mononuclear cells.

V loses 7 bases, J loses 5 bases, and the germline ends lie 20 bases apart. The CDR3 sequence holds 16 residues, the cysteine and phenylalanine included. The read is trimmed to its CDR3 DNA, 48 bases read in frame from base 1. CDR1 and CDR2, per the germline V gene, are MGHRA and YSYEKL. These data are taken from a study of CD4 T cell repertoires in COVID-19 (dated by TCRdb to the early 2020s). In terms of the full investigation: To analyze cross-reactivity, CFSE-low cells were expanded with IL-2 for less than 13 days and then labeled again and restimulated with spike proteins from other coronaviruses. In three recovered individuals, the researchers analyzed the TCR Vbeta repertoire of SARS-CoV-2-reactive T cells at the subset level. In COVID-19-recovered individuals, the study described naturally processed CD4+ T cell responses to SARS-CoV-2 spike and nucleoprotein and used TCR Vbeta sequencing to evaluate clonal composition.

Findings and caveats that apply to the study as a whole: Several of the most expanded SARS-CoV-2-reactive clonotypes were present in two or all three memory subsets, which suggests intraclonal diversification. Consistent with cross-reactivity, between about 7 and 27% of SARS-CoV-2 clonotypes also showed up in secondary cultures stimulated with SARS-CoV and/or HKU1 spike.

Specimen: CD4+ T cells from peripheral blood, collected after recovery from COVID-19. Here the chain combines TRBV4-1 and TRBJ2-2; the D gene is perhaps TRBD1 or TRBD2, each of them matching over 6 bases. The clonotype comes from a human donor who had COVID-19. CDR3 protein: CASNPGRGGRTGELFF. The nucleotide sequence reads TGCGCCAGCAATCCGGGGCGAGGGGGGCGGACCGGGGAGCTGTTTTTT.